This paragraph covers one T cell receptor beta chain sequence. Its target is unknown. This sample is part of a study of cytomegalovirus exposure and HLA in healthy donors. General study points: Prediction of most subjects' HLA-A and HLA-B alleles by TCR beta sequences was reportedly accurate. Later analysis placed DRB1 highest and HLA-C lowest in TCR association rates, which differed by HLA locus. A reported reduction in N-insertions relative to the roughly 640-donor mean was seen in an Asian-associated ancestry cluster in a later analysis.

CDR3 length equals 14 residues. V was shortened by 0 bases and J by 5 bases, with 11 bases between the two germline ends. CDR1 and CDR2 from the germline V gene are SGHRS and YFSETQ. The PCR ran on 60 Vbeta and 13 Jbeta primers. Sequenced by immunoSEQ multiplex PCR; TCRdb stores in-frame clones only, minus some. The table includes under 200,000 clones, about three quarters detected once. This sequence originates from a man aged 35 to 55 in good health and CMV-seronegative. This sequence joins TRBV5-1 and TRBJ1-2, with a tentative D call TRBD1 (6 bases). Material: PBMCs. The CDR3 sequence is CASSLASGEYGYTF. The CDR3 DNA sequence: TGCGCCAGCAGCTTGGCCTCAGGGGAGTATGGCTACACCTTC.